These 25 T cell receptor beta chains came from one sample sequenced in a study of spatial heterogeneity in lung cancer. The antigens of these receptors remain unknown. Using its own MiXCR run on the 5' RACE reads, TCRdb lists one record per CDR3 protein. The table includes approximately 7,100 distinct CDR3 sequences, around 12% detected once. Overall study results and limits: Tumor mutation count correlated with how many alpha and beta TCRs expanded intratumorally.

Time point indicated: sample taken at primary tumor resection. Sequenced here: lung tumor tissue, sampled at surgery. The receptors were gathered from a male donor with early-stage non-small cell lung cancer.

Ten or more counts support this clonotype. Because this beta chain is a stray read in a library intended to capture alpha chains, its abundance should not be given much weight. CDR3 residues: CSARATGNEKLFF. The CDR3 nucleotides are TGCAGTGCTAGAGCGACGGGGAATGAAAAACTGTTTTTT. The rearrangement joins TRBV20-1 to TRBJ1-4; D not certain. The V end was cut by 1 base, the J end by 5 bases, with 8 bases between. Germline V gene lookup returns CDR1 DFQATT and CDR2 SNEGSKA (reference sequence). This CDR3 region has 13 residues.

A word on this clonotype: With the library built for alpha chains, this beta chain is off target and its frequency is not meaningful. The chain uses TRBV28 and TRBJ2-7; 11 bases map to TRBD1. There are 15 residues in the CDR3. Germline loops: CDR1 MDHEN, CDR2 SYDVKM. J was trimmed by 7 bases and V by 6 bases; bases with no gene match: 11. The CDR3 coding sequence is TGTGCCAGCAGATTTCCGGGACAGGGGGTCGTTGAGCAGTACTTC. Protein sequence: CASRFPGQGVVEQYF.

This clonotype counts as medium-sized. This beta chain represents an off-target read in a library built for alpha chains; its size is of limited meaning. The V gene is TRBV3-1, the J gene TRBJ2-1, with D perhaps TRBD2 (5 bases). The germline V and J ends were trimmed by 4 bases and 9 bases, with 13 bases remaining between them. This CDR3 has 13 residues. The germline CDR1 and CDR2 sequences are LGHDT and YNNKEL (reference sequence). CDR3: CASSLISVGEQFF. As DNA, the CDR3 is TGTGCCAGCAGCCTCATTAGCGTGGGTGAGCAGTTCTTC.

This clonotype qualifies as medium-sized. This beta chain slipped into a library made for alpha chains as a stray read, so its size is not meaningful. The chain has TRBV9 and TRBJ1-1, with 7 nucleotides matching TRBD1. V shed 0 bases, J shed 0 bases, and the junction held 8 bases outside the gene matches. CDR1 is SGDLS and CDR2 is YYNGEE in the germline V gene. The CDR3 extends over 17 amino acids. CDR3 residues: CASSVAADRAMNTEAFF. In nucleotides, the CDR3 is TGTGCCAGCAGCGTAGCTGCCGACAGGGCAATGAACACTGAAGCTTTCTTT.

This clonotype qualifies as large. The library was prepared for alpha chains; this beta chain is a stray read, so its frequency means little. The V and J genes are TRBV6-6 and TRBJ2-6, with D tentatively TRBD1 (6 bases). The CDR3 is made up of 18 amino acids. Germline V gives CDR1 MNHNY, CDR2 SVGAGI (reference sequence). Deletions cut 2 bases from V and 0 bases from J, with 14 bases between. The CDR3 DNA is TGTGCCAGCAGTTACCATCGGACAGCCTACTCTGGGGCCAACGTCCTGACTTTC. Encoded protein: CASSYHRTAYSGANVLTF.

This clonotype was counted at least ten times. Found in a library prepared for alpha chains, this beta chain is an off-target read, and its abundance has little meaning. This chain links TRBV14 with TRBJ1-2, with D perhaps TRBD1 (6 bases). V was clipped by 6 bases and J by 6 bases, with 14 bases between them. CDR1 is SGHDN and CDR2 is FVKESK in the germline V gene. The CDR3 length is 13 residues. CDR3 sequence: CASSHTGIHGYTF. The CDR3 coding sequence is TGTGCCAGCAGTCACACAGGGATTCATGGCTACACCTTC.

By share, this clonotype ranks as medium-sized. This beta chain is a stray read from a library made for alpha chains; its abundance is not meaningful. This rearrangement joins TRBV27 to TRBJ2-7, with D tentatively TRBD1 or TRBD2 (5 bases each). Germline V gene sequence: CDR1 MNHEY, CDR2 SMNVEV (reference sequence). Trimming removed 8 bases at V and 1 base at J, with 21 bases between. The CDR3 extends over 16 amino acids. The CDR3 sequence is CASGTPGQTLSYEQYF. The CDR3 DNA is TGTGCCAGCGGCACCCCGGGGCAGACGTTATCCTACGAGCAGTACTTC.

Notes on this clonotype: This beta chain represents an off-target read in a library built for alpha chains; its size is of limited meaning. The rearrangement uses TRBV29-1 and TRBJ2-7; 7 bases are a match to TRBD1. This CDR3 comprises 13 residues. The junction had 3 bases not matched to a gene; V was cut back by 4 bases and J by 0 bases. Germline CDR1 and CDR2: SQVTM and ANQGSEA. The CDR3 here is CSVGRGLSYEQYF. As DNA, the CDR3 is TGCAGCGTTGGTAGGGGGCTCTCCTACGAGCAGTACTTC.

For this clonotype: This beta chain is a stray sequence in a library constructed for alpha chains; its clone size is not meaningful. The chain is built from TRBV6-6 and TRBJ1-1; a weak D match, TRBD1 (6 bases). Germline CDR1 and CDR2: MNHNY and SVGAGI (reference sequence). The CDR3 length is 14 residues. The germline V and J ends were trimmed by 5 bases and 1 base, with 11 bases remaining between them. The CDR3 is CASSTQQGNTEAFF. For the CDR3, the DNA is TGTGCCAGCAGTACACAACAGGGGAACACTGAAGCTTTCTTT.

A note on this clonotype: This beta chain slipped into a library made for alpha chains as a stray read, so its size is not meaningful. The V gene is TRBV6-2 or TRBV6-3, the J gene TRBJ2-1; 13 positions match TRBD2. The length of the CDR3 is 20 residues. Germline loops: CDR1 MNHEY, CDR2 SVGEGT. V was clipped by 3 bases and J by 0 bases; unmatched bases: 11. CDR3 sequence (DNA): TGTGCCAGCAGTTATCCTTCGACTAGCGGGAGGCACTTCTCCTACAATGAGCAGTTCTTC. Translated, it gives CASSYPSTSGRHFSYNEQFF.

With regard to this clonotype: This beta chain is an unintended read in a library built for alpha chains; its size means little. This sequence joins TRBV7-6 and TRBJ2-7, with unresolved D. V lost 4 bases and J 6 bases, leaving 10 bases between the germline ends. CDR1 and CDR2 (germline): SGHVS, FNYEAQ. The CDR3 extends over 12 amino acids. The CDR3 region is CASSSRAAEQYF. The CDR3 nucleotides read TGTGCCAGCAGCTCCCGGGCCGCCGAGCAGTACTTC. Combining the CDR3 with reference TRBV7-6 and TRBJ2-7 gives the whole variable domain GAGVSQSPRYKVTKRGQDVALRCDPISGHVSLYWYRQALGQGPEFLTYFNYEAQQDKSGLPNDRFSAERPEGSISTLTIQRTEQRDSAMYRCASSSRAAEQYFGPGTRLTVT.

The sample holds many counts of this clonotype. This beta chain lies outside the target of a library built for alpha chains; its clone size means little. The rearrangement uses TRBV18 and TRBJ2-7, with D possibly matching TRBD1 (5 bases). In germline, CDR1 is KGHSH, CDR2 LQKENI. This CDR3 is 16 amino acids long. V was pared by 2 bases and J by 3 bases, with 17 bases between. The CDR3 nucleotides read TGTGCCAGCTCACCAGGCAGGGTTGATTCGGGCTACGAGCAGTACTTC. Its protein product is CASSPGRVDSGYEQYF. The entire variable domain, with the rest obtained from reference TRBV18 and TRBJ2-7, is as follows: NAGVMQNPRHLVRRRGQEARLRCSPMKGHSHVYWYRQLPEEGLKFMVYLQKENIIDESGMPKERFSAEFPKEGPSILRIQQVVRGDSAAYFCASSPGRVDSGYEQYFGPGTRLTVT.

In its sample, this clonotype is medium-sized. This beta chain turned up in a library designed for alpha chains; as an off-target read, its abundance says little. The CDR3 bases are TGTGCCAGCAGCTTGACAGGGCCATATGGCTACACCTTC. Translation: CASSLTGPYGYTF. V is TRBV7-2 and J is TRBJ1-2, with 7 bases matching TRBD1. J gave up 5 bases and V 3 bases, and 3 bases lay outside the gene matches. Germline loops: CDR1 SGHTA, CDR2 FQGNSA. The CDR3 sequence is 13 residues long.

This clonotype came up many times. Little can be read into the size of this beta chain, an off-target read in a library designed for alpha chains. The genes are TRBV7-2 and TRBJ2-7, with 7 bases that match TRBD2. CDR3 size: 14 residues. With 10 bases clipped from V and 5 bases from J, the junction kept 14 bases outside the gene matches. Germline V CDR1 and CDR2: SGHTA, FQGNSA. The CDR3 DNA reads TGTGCCACCCAGCCTAGGGCGGGAGTCAACGAGCAGTACTTC. It specifies CATQPRAGVNEQYF.

In its sample, this clonotype is large. This beta chain is a stray sequence in a library constructed for alpha chains; its clone size is not meaningful. J is TRBJ2-7 and V is TRBV12-3 or TRBV12-4, with D possibly TRBD2 on 5 matching bases. With 3 bases removed from V and 0 bases from J, the gap between germline ends came to 12 bases. CDR3 length: 15 amino acids. The CDR3 loop reads CASSLYERFSYEQYF. CDR3 DNA: TGTGCCAGCAGTTTGTATGAGCGGTTCTCCTACGAGCAGTACTTC.

This clonotype is categorized as medium-sized. This beta chain came through as a stray read in a library set up for alpha chains, and its size says little. The rearrangement links TRBV5-1 to TRBJ2-3; D is ambiguous. Trimming shortened V by 6 bases and J by 4 bases, and 12 bases separated the two germline ends. There are 13 residues in the CDR3. Germline V gene data show CDR1 as SGHRS and CDR2 as YFSETQ. The CDR3: CASKPTYSDTQYF. The CDR3 DNA sequence: TGCGCCAGCAAACCGACGTACTCAGATACGCAGTATTTT.

This clonotype has just a few counts. Since it is a stray read in a library aimed at alpha chains, this beta chain has a size that is not meaningful. The chain couples TRBV6-1 to TRBJ2-7; D unclear. CDR1 is MNHNS and CDR2 is SASEGT in the germline V gene. Between the trimmed V and J ends, which lost 2 bases and 3 bases, there was a span of 11 bases. The CDR3 contains 14 residues. CDR3 loop: CASSERSGIYEQYF. The CDR3 coding sequence is TGTGCCAGCAGTGAAAGGTCCGGAATCTACGAGCAGTACTTC.

Only a few counts were recorded for this clonotype. For a library built for alpha chains, this beta chain is a stray read; little rests on its size. J is TRBJ2-1 and V is TRBV20-1, with TRBD2 matching over 10 bases. Germline values: CDR1 DFQATT, CDR2 SNEGSKA (reference sequence). The CDR3 extends over 13 amino acids. J lost 5 bases, V lost 6 bases, and 4 bases had no gene match. CDR3 sequence: CSAIAGGNNEQFF. As DNA, the CDR3 is TGCAGTGCGATAGCGGGAGGAAACAATGAGCAGTTCTTC.

This clonotype has ten or more counts. Since the library was made to target alpha chains, this beta chain is a stray read and its abundance is not meaningful. The rearrangement links TRBV20-1 to TRBJ2-7, with D perhaps matching TRBD1 or TRBD2 (5 bases each). V lost 6 bases and J lost 3, with 15 bases in between. The germline V gene encodes CDR1 DFQATT and CDR2 SNEGSKA (reference sequence). The CDR3 consists of 13 residues. CDR3: CSAVRDGRYEQYF. As DNA, the CDR3 is TGCAGTGCGGTACGGGACGGTCGCTACGAGCAGTACTTC.

This clonotype is medium-sized (0.01 to 0.1%). This beta chain is off target for a library built for alpha chains, so its abundance means little. The chain recombines TRBV6-5 with TRBJ2-7; D gene unclear. CDR3 size: 15 residues. The germline gives CDR1 MNHEY, CDR2 SVGAGI. V lost 0 bases and J lost 0, with 9 bases in between. CDR3 loop: CASSYSPRSSYEQYF. CDR3 coding DNA: TGTGCCAGCAGTTACTCGCCGAGAAGCTCCTACGAGCAGTACTTC.

Relative to its sample, this clonotype is medium-sized. Since the library was made to target alpha chains, this beta chain is a stray read and its abundance is not meaningful. The rearrangement joins TRBV5-1 to TRBJ2-7; 7 bases match TRBD1. V lost 4 bases and J lost 0; bases outside the gene matches: 7. Germline CDR1 reads SGHRS; CDR2 reads YFSETQ. This CDR3 comprises 15 residues. The CDR3 is CASSRQGGSSYEQYF. DNA of the CDR3: TGCGCCAGCAGCCGACAGGGCGGAAGCTCCTACGAGCAGTACTTC. Full variable domain (remainder filled in from reference TRBV5-1 and TRBJ2-7): KAGVTQTPRYLIKTRGQQVTLSCSPISGHRSVSWYQQTPGQGLQFLFEYFSETQRNKGNFPGRFSGRQFSNSRSEMNVSTLELGDSALYLCASSRQGGSSYEQYFGPGTRLTVT.

Ten or more counts support this clonotype. This beta chain is off target for a library built for alpha chains, so its abundance means little. The V gene is TRBV7-8, the J gene TRBJ1-2; maybe TRBD1 (5 bases). Germline V gene sequence: CDR1 SGHVS, CDR2 FQNEAQ. This CDR3 region has 12 residues. The germline V and J ends were trimmed by 2 bases and 8 bases, with 9 bases remaining between them. CDR3 sequence reads: CASSLKGLGYTF. CDR3 bases: TGTGCCAGCAGCTTAAAGGGGCTCGGCTACACCTTC.

This clonotype was detected many times. The library was built for alpha chains, so this beta chain is an off-target read and its size means little. V and J are TRBV6-6 and TRBJ2-5, with D maybe TRBD2 (5 bases). Trimming cost V 5 bases and J 4 bases, with 14 bases left between them. CDR3 length equals 14 residues. CDR1 is MNHNY and CDR2 is SVGAGI in the germline V gene (reference sequence). The CDR3 sequence: CASSLRVGGETQYF. CDR3 DNA: TGTGCCAGCAGTCTCCGGGTAGGAGGAGAGACCCAGTACTTC.

This clonotype is medium-sized by share. This beta chain is an unintended read in a library built for alpha chains; its size means little. The CDR3 coding sequence is TGCGCCAGCAGCTTGTTGGCGAGGAACACTGAAGCTTTCTTT. Translating it yields CASSLLARNTEAFF. The chain couples TRBV5-1 to TRBJ1-1; D remains ambiguous. The V end lost 1 base, the J end lost 1 base, and 8 bases lay between the germline ends. Per the germline V gene, CDR1 is SGHRS and CDR2 is YFSETQ. The CDR3 totals 14 residues.

In its sample, this clonotype is large. This beta chain is off target for a library built for alpha chains, so its abundance means little. For the CDR3, the DNA is TGTGCCAGCAGCCATCTAGCGGGGGAAACGTTGGGAGATGAGCAGTTCTTC. Translation: CASSHLAGETLGDEQFF. This chain joins TRBV28 and TRBJ2-1, with 10 bases fitting TRBD2. J was trimmed by 8 bases and V by 6 bases; bases with no gene match: 16. The CDR3 runs to 17 residues. CDR1 MDHEN and CDR2 SYDVKM come from the germline V gene.